The sequence of this T cell receptor beta chain was determined in a study of vaccination effects on CD4 cells after COVID-19. Study-level background: As their vaccination, participants received two doses of either BNT162b2 or mRNA-1273. Study results and limitations: There were few convalescent patients in the study and no early post-infection timepoints.

Using viral peptide pools, the ViraFEST assay grew out antigen-specific CD4+ T cells prior to sequencing. Subsequent to approximately 9 days of culture, CD4+ T cells were isolated. Every well housed approximately 2.2 million PBMC, which grew in culture alongside around 9.9 IU/ml IL-2 and around 9.4 ug/ml peptides. V lost 3 bases, J lost 4 bases, and 8 bases lay in between. This CDR3 comprises 13 residues. Germline CDR1 reads KGHDR; CDR2 reads SFDVKD. In the case of this clone: Antigen unknown.

TCRdb's copy holds only in-frame clones and misses some; the assay was immunoSEQ multiplex PCR. This sample has around 12,000 clones, with 74% found just once. The sequence came from a human donor who received a COVID-19 vaccine. The V and J genes are TRBV24-1 and TRBJ1-1; no definite D call. Sequenced here: CD4+ T cells from PBMCs cultured with HCoV-229E spike peptides, sampled before COVID-19 vaccination. Here the CDR3 reads CATSDSRLTEAFF. The DNA of the CDR3 is TGTGCCACCAGTGATAGTCGGCTCACTGAAGCTTTCTTT.